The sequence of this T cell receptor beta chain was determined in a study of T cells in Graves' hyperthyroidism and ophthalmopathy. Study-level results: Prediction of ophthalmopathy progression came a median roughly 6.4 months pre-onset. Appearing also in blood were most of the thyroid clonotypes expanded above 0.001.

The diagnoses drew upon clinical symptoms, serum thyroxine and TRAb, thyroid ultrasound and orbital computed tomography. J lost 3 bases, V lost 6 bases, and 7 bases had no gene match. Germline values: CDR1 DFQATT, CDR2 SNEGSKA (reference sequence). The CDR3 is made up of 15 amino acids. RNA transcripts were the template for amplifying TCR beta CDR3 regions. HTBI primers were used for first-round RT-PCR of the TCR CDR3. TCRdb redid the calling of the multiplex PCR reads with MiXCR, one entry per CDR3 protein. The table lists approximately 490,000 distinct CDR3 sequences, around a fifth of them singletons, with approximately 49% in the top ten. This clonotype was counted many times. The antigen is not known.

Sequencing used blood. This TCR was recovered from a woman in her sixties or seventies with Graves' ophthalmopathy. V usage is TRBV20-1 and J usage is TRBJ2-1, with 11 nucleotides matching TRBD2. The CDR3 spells CSASPGLAVYNEQFF. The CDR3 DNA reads TGCAGTGCCAGTCCGGGACTAGCGGTCTACAATGAGCAGTTCTTC.